This is a list of T cell receptor beta chains from one sample in a study of T-cell memory formation after mild COVID-19. TCRdb analysed the 5' RACE reads with MiXCR anew, one entry per CDR3 protein. This sample has hundreds of thousands of distinct CDR3 sequences, with about 22% found just once. The sequenced material came from PBMCs or a T cell subset sorted from them (not recorded which). The receptors stem from an adult woman who had mild COVID-19 (a few samples of this study predate the infection). Cell type and time point are not known. Both conserved end residues are part of each CDR3. A D gene is named only where the DNA matches it firmly. Size values are once, few and many counts, or a class for expanded clones, and some rows have none.

j_gene,d_gene,abundance,v_gene,CDR3aa,CDR3nt
TRBJ2-7,-,-,TRBV30,CAWSVVVNEQYF,TGTGCCTGGAGTGTTGTGGTCAATGAGCAGTACTTC
TRBJ1-1,-,-,TRBV18,CASSPGFPNTEAFF,TGTGCCAGCTCACCGGGTTTTCCGAACACTGAAGCTTTCTTT
TRBJ2-7,TRBD2,few,TRBV20-1,CSAGGLHPNEQYF,TGCAGTGCTGGGGGACTACATCCGAACGAGCAGTACTTC
TRBJ2-4,TRBD1,-,TRBV2,CASDSGQGKNIQYF,TGTGCCAGTGATTCGGGACAGGGCAAAAACATTCAGTACTTC
TRBJ2-6,TRBD1,-,TRBV4-1,CASSLPGQRNGANVLTF,TGCGCCAGCAGCCTACCGGGACAGAGGAACGGGGCCAACGTCCTGACTTTC
TRBJ2-7,TRBD2,few,TRBV4-3,CASRRGLAASYEQYF,TGCGCCAGCAGACGCGGACTAGCGGCCTCCTACGAGCAGTACTTC
TRBJ2-1,-,few,TRBV6-2/TRBV6-3,CASSYSTVGEQFF,TGTGCCAGCAGTTACTCAACCGTAGGGGAGCAGTTCTTC
TRBJ2-5,TRBD1,few,TRBV5-4,CASSLDRGSETQYF,TGTGCCAGCAGCTTGGACAGGGGGTCTGAGACCCAGTACTTC
TRBJ2-7,TRBD2,-,TRBV7-2,CASSLAPASGSTYEQYF,TGTGCCAGCAGCTTAGCGCCCGCTAGCGGTTCCACCTACGAGCAGTACTTC
TRBJ2-7,TRBD2,few,TRBV4-1,CASSQEMAGGLTNYEQYF,TGCGCCAGCAGCCAAGAGATGGCGGGGGGCCTAACAAACTACGAGCAGTACTTC